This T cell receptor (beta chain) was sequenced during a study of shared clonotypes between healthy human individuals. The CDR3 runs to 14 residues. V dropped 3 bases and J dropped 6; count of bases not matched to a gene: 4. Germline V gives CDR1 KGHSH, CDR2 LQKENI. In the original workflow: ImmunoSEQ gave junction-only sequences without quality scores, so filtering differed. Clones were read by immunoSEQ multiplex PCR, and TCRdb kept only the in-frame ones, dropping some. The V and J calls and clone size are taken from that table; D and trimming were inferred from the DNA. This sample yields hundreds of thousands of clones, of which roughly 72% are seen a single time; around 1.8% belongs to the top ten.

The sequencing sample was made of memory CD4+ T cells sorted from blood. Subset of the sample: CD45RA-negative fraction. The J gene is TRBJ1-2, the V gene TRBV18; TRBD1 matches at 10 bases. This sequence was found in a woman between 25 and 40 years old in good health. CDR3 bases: TGTGCCAGCTCACCTGGGGGACAGGGGAATGGCTACACCTTC. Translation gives CASSPGGQGNGYTF.